Listed below are T cell receptor beta chains from one sample, sequenced in a study of blood T cell repertoires in COVID-19. Some clones are missing from TCRdb's copy, which holds only in-frame ones; the method was immunoSEQ multiplex PCR. The sample consists of over 250,000 clones, around four fifths of them appearing once. The sequencing sample was made of peripheral blood. Receptor source: a woman in her fifties or sixties who had recovered from COVID-19. CDR3s leave out the opening cysteine and the closing phenylalanine or tryptophan. D genes are given only for firm matches. The size of a clone is reported for some rows only, either as once, few or many, or as a class for expanded clones.

clone size	J gene	V gene	CDR3 length	D gene	CDR3 protein
NA	TRBJ2-5	TRBV6-6	14	TRBD2	ASSQVGLAGGETQY
once	TRBJ2-2	TRBV28	10	NA	ASSLNTGELF
NA	TRBJ2-7	TRBV6-4	14	NA	ASSDSLRGAYYEQY
NA	TRBJ1-3	TRBV5-7	14	TRBD1	ASSTPSDRVGNTIY
NA	TRBJ2-3	TRBV18	13	NA	ASSPAPGVSGTQY
NA	TRBJ1-3	TRBV20-1	8	TRBD1	SAGDRVEY
once	TRBJ2-1	TRBV5-1	15	TRBD2	ASSIGLAGGIGGEQF
few	TRBJ2-3	TRBV11-2	14	NA	ASSLRQADSADTQY
NA	TRBJ2-7	TRBV12-3/TRBV12-4	9	TRBD1	ASRPRDRVR
few	TRBJ2-1	TRBV5-4	13	NA	ASRFLTGRIDEQF
once	TRBJ1-1	TRBV7-2	14	NA	ASSLFVQRGRTEAF
few	TRBJ1-2	TRBV7-9	11	NA	ASSSSAGYGYT
once	TRBJ2-3	TRBV6-5	11	TRBD2	ASRLAGADTQY
few	TRBJ2-7	TRBV27	12	TRBD1	ASIRQGAAGEQY
NA	TRBJ2-3	TRBV5-3	16	TRBD2	ARRLGTSGGAEMNTQY
NA	TRBJ1-3	TRBV19	13	NA	ASSRTAVTRNTIY
NA	TRBJ2-3	TRBV28	16	TRBD1	ASSLPQGGTVYTDTQY
NA	TRBJ2-1	TRBV27	11	NA	ASFGLGKNEQF
NA	TRBJ1-4	TRBV14	13	TRBD1	ASSPSWTGHEKLF
NA	TRBJ2-1	TRBV5-1	14	NA	ASSSLRDIGFGEQF
few	TRBJ2-7	TRBV5-4	11	TRBD1	ASTGDSSYEQY
NA	TRBJ2-1	TRBV28	17	TRBD2	ASSYSPLAGTQWGNEQF
NA	TRBJ2-7	TRBV2	12	TRBD2	ASSPGGGFDEQY
NA	TRBJ1-6	TRBV5-5	11	NA	ASSLGANSPLH
NA	TRBJ1-1	TRBV7-5	12	NA	VRRPPSGGTEAF
NA	TRBJ2-7	TRBV30	12	TRBD2	AWSVLAGLDEQY
few	TRBJ1-6	TRBV28	14	NA	ASSLGGSTPHSPLH
NA	TRBJ2-3	TRBV5-4	12	TRBD1	ASSLAVSDRGEY
NA	TRBJ2-3	TRBV7-2	12	NA	ASSIGGGTDTQY
NA	TRBJ2-3	TRBV24-1	14	TRBD1	ATSDTGTGSTDTQY
NA	TRBJ1-5	TRBV28	12	TRBD1	ASRKGQATGPQH
NA	TRBJ1-1	TRBV6-5	11	NA	ASSYSMNTEAF
once	TRBJ2-5	TRBV28	11	TRBD1	ASGTGVEETQY
NA	TRBJ2-2	TRBV6-5	12	TRBD2	ASSLAGRGGELF
once	TRBJ2-7	TRBV4-3	13	TRBD1	ATAPGRTGIYEQY
NA	TRBJ2-5	TRBV18	15	NA	ASSPGVSALGKETQY
NA	TRBJ1-2	TRBV4-1	13	TRBD1	ASSQPHWTGNGYT
NA	TRBJ1-1	TRBV6-5	14	NA	ASSYRVVSGDTEAF
NA	TRBJ1-1	TRBV30	11	TRBD1	ASTTTGRTEAF
NA	TRBJ2-2	TRBV4-1	14	NA	ASSQAFQGGTGELF
NA	TRBJ2-1	TRBV4-1	14	NA	ASSQVLTSGYNEQF